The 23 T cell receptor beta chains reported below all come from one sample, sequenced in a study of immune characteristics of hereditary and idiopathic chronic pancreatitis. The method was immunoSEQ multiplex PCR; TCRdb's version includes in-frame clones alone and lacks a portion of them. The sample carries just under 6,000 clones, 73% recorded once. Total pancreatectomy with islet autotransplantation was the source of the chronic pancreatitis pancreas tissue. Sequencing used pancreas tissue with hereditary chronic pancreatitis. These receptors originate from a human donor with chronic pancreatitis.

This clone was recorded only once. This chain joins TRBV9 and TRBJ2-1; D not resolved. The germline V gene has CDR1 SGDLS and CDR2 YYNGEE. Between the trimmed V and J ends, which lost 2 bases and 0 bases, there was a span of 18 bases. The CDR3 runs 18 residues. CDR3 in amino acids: CASSVEDSGPSSYNEQFF. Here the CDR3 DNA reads TGTGCCAGCAGCGTGGAAGATTCGGGCCCCAGCTCCTACAATGAGCAGTTCTTC.

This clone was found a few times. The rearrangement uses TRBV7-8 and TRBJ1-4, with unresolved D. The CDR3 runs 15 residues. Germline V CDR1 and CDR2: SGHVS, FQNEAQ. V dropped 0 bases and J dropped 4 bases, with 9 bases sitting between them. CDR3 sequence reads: CASSLAGVDNEKLFF. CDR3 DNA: TGTGCCAGCAGCTTAGCGGGTGTGGATAATGAAAAACTGTTTTTT.

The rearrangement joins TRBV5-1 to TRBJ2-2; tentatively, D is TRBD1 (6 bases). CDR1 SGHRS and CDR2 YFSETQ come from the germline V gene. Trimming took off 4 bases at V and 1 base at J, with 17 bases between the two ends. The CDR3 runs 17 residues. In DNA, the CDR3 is TGCGCCAGCAGCCCCGTGGGTTGGGGGCTGAACACCGGGGAGCTGTTTTTT. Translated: CASSPVGWGLNTGELFF. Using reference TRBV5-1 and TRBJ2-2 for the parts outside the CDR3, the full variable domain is KAGVTQTPRYLIKTRGQQVTLSCSPISGHRSVSWYQQTPGQGLQFLFEYFSETQRNKGNFPGRFSGRQFSNSRSEMNVSTLELGDSALYLCASSPVGWGLNTGELFFGEGSRLTVL.

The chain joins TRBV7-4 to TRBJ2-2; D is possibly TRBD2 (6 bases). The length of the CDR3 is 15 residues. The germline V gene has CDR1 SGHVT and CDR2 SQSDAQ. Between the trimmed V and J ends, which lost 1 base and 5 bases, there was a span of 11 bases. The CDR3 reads CASSLVRRVTGELFF. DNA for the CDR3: TGTGCCAGCAGCTTAGTTCGGAGGGTTACCGGGGAGCTGTTTTTT.

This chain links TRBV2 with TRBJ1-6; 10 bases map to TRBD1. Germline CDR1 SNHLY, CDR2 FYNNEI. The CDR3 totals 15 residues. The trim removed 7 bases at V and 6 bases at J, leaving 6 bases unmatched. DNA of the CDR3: TGTGCCAGCACGTTGGACAGGGGGGGTAATTCACCCCTCCACTTT. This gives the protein CASTLDRGGNSPLHF.

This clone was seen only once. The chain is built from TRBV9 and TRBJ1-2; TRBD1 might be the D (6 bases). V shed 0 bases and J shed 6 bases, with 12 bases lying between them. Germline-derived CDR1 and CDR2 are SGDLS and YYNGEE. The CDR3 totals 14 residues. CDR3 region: CASSVGWGAHGYTF. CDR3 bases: TGTGCCAGCAGCGTAGGCTGGGGGGCTCATGGCTACACCTTC. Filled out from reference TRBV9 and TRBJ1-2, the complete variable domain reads DSGVTQTPKHLITATGQRVTLRCSPRSGDLSVYWYQQSLDQGLQFLIQYYNGEERAKGNILERFSAQQFPDLHSELNLSSLELGDSALYFCASSVGWGAHGYTFGSGTRLTVV.

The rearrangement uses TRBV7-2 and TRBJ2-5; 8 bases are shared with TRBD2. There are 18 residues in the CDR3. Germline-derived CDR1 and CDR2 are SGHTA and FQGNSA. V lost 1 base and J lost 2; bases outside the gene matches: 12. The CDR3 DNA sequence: TGTGCCAGCAGCTTAGTGGCGGGGGGTGTCGACCTTCAAGAGACCCAGTACTTC. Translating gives CASSLVAGGVDLQETQYF.

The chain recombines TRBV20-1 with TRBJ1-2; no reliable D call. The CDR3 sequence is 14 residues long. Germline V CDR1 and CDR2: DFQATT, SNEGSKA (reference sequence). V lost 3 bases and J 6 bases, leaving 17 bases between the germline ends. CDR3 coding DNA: TGCAGTGCTAGTAGCCAAATGGCCTGGGATGGCTACACCTTC. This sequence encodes CSASSQMAWDGYTF.

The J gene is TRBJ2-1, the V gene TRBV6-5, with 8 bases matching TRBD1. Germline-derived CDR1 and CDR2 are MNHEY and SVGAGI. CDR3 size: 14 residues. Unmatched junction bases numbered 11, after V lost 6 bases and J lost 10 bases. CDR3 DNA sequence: TGTGCCAGCAGCACCGGGACAGGCTTGATAGAGCAGTTCTTC. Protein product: CASSTGTGLIEQFF.

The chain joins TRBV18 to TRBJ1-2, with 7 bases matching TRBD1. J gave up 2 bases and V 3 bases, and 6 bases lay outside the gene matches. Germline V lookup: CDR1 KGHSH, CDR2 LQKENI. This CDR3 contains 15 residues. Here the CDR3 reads CASSPLLGQNYGYTF. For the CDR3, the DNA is TGTGCCAGCTCACCCCTCCTGGGACAGAACTATGGCTACACCTTC.

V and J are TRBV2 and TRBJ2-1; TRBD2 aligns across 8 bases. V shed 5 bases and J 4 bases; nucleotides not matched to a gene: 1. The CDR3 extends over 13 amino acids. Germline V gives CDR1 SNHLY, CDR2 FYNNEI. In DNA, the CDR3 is TGTGCCAGCAGTTCTAGCGGGTACAATGAGCAGTTCTTC. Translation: CASSSSGYNEQFF.

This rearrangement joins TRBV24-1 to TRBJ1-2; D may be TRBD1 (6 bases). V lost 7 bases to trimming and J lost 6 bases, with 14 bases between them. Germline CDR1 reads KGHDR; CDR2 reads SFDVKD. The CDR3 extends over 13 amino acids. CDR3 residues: CATSQQGTDGYTF. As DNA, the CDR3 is TGTGCCACCAGCCAACAGGGAACTGATGGCTACACCTTC.

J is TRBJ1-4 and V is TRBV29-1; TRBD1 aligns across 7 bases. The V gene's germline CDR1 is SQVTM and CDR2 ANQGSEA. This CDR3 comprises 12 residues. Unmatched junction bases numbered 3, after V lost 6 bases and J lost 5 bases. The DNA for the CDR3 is TGCAGCGTGCAGGGGGACAATGAAAAACTGTTTTTT. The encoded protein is CSVQGDNEKLFF. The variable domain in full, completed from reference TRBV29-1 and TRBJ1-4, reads SAVISQKPSRDICQRGTSLTIQCQVDSQVTMMFWYRQQPGQSLTLIATANQGSEATYESGFVIDKFPISRPNLTFSTLTVSNMSPEDSSIYLCSVQGDNEKLFFGSGTQLSVL.

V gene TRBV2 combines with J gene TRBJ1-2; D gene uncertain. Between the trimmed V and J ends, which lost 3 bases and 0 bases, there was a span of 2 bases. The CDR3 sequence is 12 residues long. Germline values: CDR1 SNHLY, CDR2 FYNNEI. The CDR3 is CASSEANYGYTF. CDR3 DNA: TGTGCCAGCAGTGAGGCTAACTATGGCTACACCTTC. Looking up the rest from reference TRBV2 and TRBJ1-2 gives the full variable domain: EPEVTQTPSHQVTQMGQEVILRCVPISNHLYFYWYRQILGQKVEFLVSFYNNEISEKSEIFDDQFSVERPDGSNFTLKIRSTKLEDSAMYFCASSEANYGYTFGSGTRLTVV.

CDR3 in amino acids: CASSQVRGVGTPHEQYF. DNA for the CDR3: TGCGCCAGCAGCCAAGTTAGGGGTGTGGGGACACCTCACGAGCAGTACTTC. The V gene is TRBV4-1, the J gene TRBJ2-7; TRBD1 is a possible D gene (6 bases). The CDR3 totals 17 residues. Deletions cut 1 base from V and 5 bases from J, with 21 bases between. Germline CDR1 is MGHRA and CDR2 is YSYEKL.

For the CDR3, the DNA is TGTGCCAGCAGTTACTGGGGACAGGGGAATGAAAAACTGTTTTTT. Protein product: CASSYWGQGNEKLFF. V gene TRBV6-5 combines with J gene TRBJ1-4; 10 bases are a match to TRBD1. This CDR3 has 15 amino acids. CDR1 MNHEY and CDR2 SVGAGI come from the germline V gene. V was clipped by 1 base and J by 5 bases; unmatched bases: 1.

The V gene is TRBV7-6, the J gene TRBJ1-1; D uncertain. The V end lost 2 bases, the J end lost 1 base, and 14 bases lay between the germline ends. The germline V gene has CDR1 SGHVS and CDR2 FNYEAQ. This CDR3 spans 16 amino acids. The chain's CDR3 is CASSLRSESSNTEAFF. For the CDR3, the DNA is TGTGCCAGCAGCTTAAGGTCAGAATCATCGAACACTGAAGCTTTCTTT.

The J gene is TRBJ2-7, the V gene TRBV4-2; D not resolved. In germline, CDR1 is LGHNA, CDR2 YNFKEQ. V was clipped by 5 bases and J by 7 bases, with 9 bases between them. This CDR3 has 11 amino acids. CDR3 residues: CASSETGEQYF. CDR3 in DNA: TGTGCCAGCAGCGAAACCGGGGAGCAGTACTTC.

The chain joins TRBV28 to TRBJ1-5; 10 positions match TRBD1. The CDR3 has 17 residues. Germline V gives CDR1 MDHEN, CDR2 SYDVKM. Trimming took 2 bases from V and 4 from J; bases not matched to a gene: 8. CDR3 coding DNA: TGTGCCAGCAGTTTACCGGGACAGGGGACAAAGAATCAGCCCCAGCATTTT. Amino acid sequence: CASSLPGQGTKNQPQHF.

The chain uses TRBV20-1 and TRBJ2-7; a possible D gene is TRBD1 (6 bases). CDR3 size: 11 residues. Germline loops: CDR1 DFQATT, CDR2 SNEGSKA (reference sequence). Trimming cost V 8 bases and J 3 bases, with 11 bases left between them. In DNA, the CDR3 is TGCAGTCCATCGGACAGCTACGAGCAGTACTTC. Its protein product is CSPSDSYEQYF.

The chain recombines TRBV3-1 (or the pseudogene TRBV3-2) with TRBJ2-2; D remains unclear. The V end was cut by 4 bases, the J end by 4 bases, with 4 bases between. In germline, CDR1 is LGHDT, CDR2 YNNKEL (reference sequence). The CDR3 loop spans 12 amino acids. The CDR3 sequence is CASSLSTGELFF. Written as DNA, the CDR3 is TGTGCCAGCAGCCTCTCCACCGGGGAGCTGTTTTTT.

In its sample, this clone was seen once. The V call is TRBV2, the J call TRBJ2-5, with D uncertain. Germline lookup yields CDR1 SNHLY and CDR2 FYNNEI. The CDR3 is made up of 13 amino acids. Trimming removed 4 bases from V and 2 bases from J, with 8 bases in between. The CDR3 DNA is TGTGCCAGCAGTGTAAGATGGCAAGAGACCCAGTACTTC. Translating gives CASSVRWQETQYF.

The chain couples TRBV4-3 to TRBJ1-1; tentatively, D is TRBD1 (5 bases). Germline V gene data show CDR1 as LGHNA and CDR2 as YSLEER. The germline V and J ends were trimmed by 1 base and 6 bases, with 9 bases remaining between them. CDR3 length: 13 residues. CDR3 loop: CASSQGETAEAFF. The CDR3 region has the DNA TGCGCCAGCAGCCAAGGGGAGACAGCTGAAGCTTTCTTT.